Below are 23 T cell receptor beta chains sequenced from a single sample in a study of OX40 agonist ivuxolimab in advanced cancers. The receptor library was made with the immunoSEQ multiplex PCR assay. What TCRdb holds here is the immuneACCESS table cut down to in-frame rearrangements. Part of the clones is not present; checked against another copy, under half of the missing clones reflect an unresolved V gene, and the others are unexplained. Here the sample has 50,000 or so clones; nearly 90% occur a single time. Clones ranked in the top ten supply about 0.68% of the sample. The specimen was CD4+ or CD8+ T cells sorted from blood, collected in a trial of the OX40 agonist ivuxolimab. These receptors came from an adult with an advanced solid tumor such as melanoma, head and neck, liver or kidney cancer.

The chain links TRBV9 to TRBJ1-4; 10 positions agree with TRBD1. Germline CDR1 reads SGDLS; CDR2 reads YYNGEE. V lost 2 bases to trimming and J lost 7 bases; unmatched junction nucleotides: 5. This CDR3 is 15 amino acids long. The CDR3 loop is CASSVRTGGGEKLFF. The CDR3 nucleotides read TGTGCCAGCAGCGTTCGGACAGGGGGAGGTGAAAAACTGTTTTTT.

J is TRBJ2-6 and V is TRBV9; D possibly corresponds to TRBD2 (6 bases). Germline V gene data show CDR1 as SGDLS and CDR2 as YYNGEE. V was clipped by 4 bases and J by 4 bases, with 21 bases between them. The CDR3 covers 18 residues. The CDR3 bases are TGTGCCAGCAGCCCGCGGGAATCTGTTATCGCCGGGGCCAACGTCCTGACTTTC. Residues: CASSPRESVIAGANVLTF.

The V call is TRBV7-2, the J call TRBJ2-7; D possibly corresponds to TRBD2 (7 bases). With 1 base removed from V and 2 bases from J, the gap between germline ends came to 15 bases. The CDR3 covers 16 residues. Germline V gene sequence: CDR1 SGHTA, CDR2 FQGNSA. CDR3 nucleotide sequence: TGTGCCAGCAGCTTAGAAGGGGGGCTAGCGGCCTACGAGCAGTACTTC. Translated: CASSLEGGLAAYEQYF.

For the CDR3, the DNA is TGTGCCTGGAGCGAATCCAGAAGGGGTTCCTATAATTCACCCCTCCACTTT. It codes for CAWSESRRGSYNSPLHF. The rearrangement joins TRBV30 to TRBJ1-6; weak D call: TRBD1 (5 bases). CDR1 and CDR2 from the germline V gene are GTSNPN and SVGIG (reference sequence). The V end was cut by 3 bases, the J end by 1 base, with 16 bases between. This CDR3 is 17 amino acids long.

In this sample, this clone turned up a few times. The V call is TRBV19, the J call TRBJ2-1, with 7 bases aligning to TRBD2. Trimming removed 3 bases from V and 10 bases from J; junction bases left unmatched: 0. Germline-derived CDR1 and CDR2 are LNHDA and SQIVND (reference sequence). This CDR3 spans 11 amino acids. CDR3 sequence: CASSMREEQFF. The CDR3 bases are TGTGCCAGTAGTATGCGGGAGGAGCAGTTCTTC.

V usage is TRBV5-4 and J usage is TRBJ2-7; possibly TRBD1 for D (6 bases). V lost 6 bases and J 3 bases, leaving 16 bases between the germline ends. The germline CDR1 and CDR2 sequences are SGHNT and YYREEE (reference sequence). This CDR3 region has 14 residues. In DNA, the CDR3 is TGTGCCAGCAACCCCCAGACAGGCAGCTACGAGCAGTACTTC. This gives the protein CASNPQTGSYEQYF.

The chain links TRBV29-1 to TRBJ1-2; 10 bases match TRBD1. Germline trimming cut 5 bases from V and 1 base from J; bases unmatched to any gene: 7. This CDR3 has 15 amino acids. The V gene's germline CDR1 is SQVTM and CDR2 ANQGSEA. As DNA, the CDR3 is TGCAGCGTTACCTCGACAGGGGGCCTTAACTATGGCTACACCTTC. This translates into CSVTSTGGLNYGYTF.

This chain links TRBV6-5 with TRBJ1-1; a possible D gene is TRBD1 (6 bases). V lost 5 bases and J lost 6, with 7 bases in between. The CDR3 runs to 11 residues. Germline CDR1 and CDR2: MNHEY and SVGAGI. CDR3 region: CASSAGAEAFF. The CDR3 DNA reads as TGTGCCAGCAGTGCAGGGGCTGAAGCTTTCTTT.

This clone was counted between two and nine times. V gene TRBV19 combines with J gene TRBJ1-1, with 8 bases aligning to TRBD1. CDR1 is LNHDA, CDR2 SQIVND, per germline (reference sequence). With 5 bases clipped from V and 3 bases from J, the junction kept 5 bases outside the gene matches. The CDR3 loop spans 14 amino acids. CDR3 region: CASSDRQGYTEAFF. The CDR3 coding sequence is TGTGCCAGTAGTGACAGACAGGGGTACACTGAAGCTTTCTTT.

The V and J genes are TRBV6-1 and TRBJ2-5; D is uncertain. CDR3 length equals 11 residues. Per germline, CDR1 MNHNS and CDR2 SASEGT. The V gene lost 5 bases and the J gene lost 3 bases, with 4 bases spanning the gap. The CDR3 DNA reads TGTGCCAGCAGTCGGGAAGAGACCCAGTACTTC. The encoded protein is CASSREETQYF.

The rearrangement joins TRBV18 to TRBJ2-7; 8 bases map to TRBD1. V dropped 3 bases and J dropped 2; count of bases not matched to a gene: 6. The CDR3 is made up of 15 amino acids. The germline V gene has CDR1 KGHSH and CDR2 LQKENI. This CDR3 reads CASSPAGTGPYEQYF. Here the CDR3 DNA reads TGTGCCAGCTCACCCGCCGGGACAGGTCCCTACGAGCAGTACTTC.

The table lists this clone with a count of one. The chain's CDR3 is CASSTSGQGELFF. The CDR3 DNA reads as TGTGCCAGTAGTACGTCAGGTCAGGGGGAGCTGTTTTTT. This rearrangement joins TRBV19 to TRBJ2-2; D is unresolved. In germline, CDR1 is LNHDA, CDR2 SQIVND (reference sequence). This CDR3 is built from 13 residues. Trimming cost V 4 bases and J 8 bases, with 11 bases left between them. The full variable domain, with the rest looked up from reference TRBV19 and TRBJ2-2, is DGGITQSPKYLFRKEGQNVTLSCEQNLNHDAMYWYRQDPGQGLRLIYYSQIVNDFQKGDIAEGYSVSREKKESFPLTVTSAQKNPTAFYLCASSTSGQGELFFGEGSRLTVL.

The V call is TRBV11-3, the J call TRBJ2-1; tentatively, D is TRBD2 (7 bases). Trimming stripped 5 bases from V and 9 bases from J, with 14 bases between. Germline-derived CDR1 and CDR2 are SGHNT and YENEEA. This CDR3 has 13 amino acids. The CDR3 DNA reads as TGTGCCAGCAGCACAGGGACTATAGGTGAGCAGTTCTTC. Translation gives CASSTGTIGEQFF.

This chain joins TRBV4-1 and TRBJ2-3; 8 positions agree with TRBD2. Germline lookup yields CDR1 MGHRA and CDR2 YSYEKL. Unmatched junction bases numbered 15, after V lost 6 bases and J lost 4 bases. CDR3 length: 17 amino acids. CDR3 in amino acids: CASRRAERERGADTQYF. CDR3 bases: TGCGCCAGCAGGCGAGCGGAGCGGGAGAGAGGAGCAGATACGCAGTATTTT.

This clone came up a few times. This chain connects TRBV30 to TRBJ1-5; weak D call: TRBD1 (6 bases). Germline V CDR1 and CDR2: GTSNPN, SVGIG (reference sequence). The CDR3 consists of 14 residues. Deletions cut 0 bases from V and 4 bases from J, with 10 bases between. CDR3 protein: CAWSVGGPNQPQHF. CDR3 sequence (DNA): TGTGCCTGGAGTGTAGGGGGGCCGAATCAGCCCCAGCATTTT.

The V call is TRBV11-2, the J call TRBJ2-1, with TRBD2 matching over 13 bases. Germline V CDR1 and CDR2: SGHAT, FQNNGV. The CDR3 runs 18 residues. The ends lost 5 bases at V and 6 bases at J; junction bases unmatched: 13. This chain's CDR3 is CASSRRLAGGNGGNEQFF. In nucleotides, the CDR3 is TGTGCCAGCAGCCGTAGACTAGCGGGAGGTAACGGCGGCAATGAGCAGTTCTTC.

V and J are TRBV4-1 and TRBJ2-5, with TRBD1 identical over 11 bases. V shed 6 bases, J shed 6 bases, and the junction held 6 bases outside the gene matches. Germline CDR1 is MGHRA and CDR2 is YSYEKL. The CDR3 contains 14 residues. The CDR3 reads CASSLDRGQQTQYF. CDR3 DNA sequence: TGCGCCAGCAGTTTGGACAGGGGGCAGCAGACCCAGTACTTC.

CDR3 DNA: TGTGCCAGCAGCCCCGCGGGAAGCACCGGGGAGCTGTTTTTT. This codes for CASSPAGSTGELFF. The V call is TRBV7-9, the J call TRBJ2-2; TRBD2 might be the D (6 bases). Germline CDR1 and CDR2: SEHNR and FQNEAQ (reference sequence). The CDR3 totals 14 residues. V was pared by 5 bases and J by 4 bases, with 11 bases between.

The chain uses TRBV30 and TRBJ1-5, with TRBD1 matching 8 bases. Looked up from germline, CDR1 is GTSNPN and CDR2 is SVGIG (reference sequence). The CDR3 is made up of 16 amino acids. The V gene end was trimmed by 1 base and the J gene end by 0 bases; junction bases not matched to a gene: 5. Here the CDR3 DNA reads TGTGCCTGGAGTGCGGGGACAGGTCATAGCAATCAGCCCCAGCATTTT. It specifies CAWSAGTGHSNQPQHF.

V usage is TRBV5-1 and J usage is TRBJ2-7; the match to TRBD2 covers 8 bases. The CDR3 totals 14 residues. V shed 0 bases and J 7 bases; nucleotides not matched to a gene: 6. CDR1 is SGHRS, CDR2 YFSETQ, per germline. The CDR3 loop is CASSLAGLAGEQYF. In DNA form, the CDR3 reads TGCGCCAGCAGCTTGGCCGGACTAGCAGGGGAGCAGTACTTC.

The DNA of the CDR3 is TGTGCCAGCAGTTTGCTTTTGGGGGCCTCCTACGAGCAGTACTTC. It translates to CASSLLLGASYEQYF. The chain uses TRBV28 and TRBJ2-5, with a possible D match to TRBD1 (6 bases). TRBJ2-7 matches the DNA end more closely, so the J call is doubtful. In germline, CDR1 is MDHEN, CDR2 SYDVKM. The CDR3 has 15 amino acids.

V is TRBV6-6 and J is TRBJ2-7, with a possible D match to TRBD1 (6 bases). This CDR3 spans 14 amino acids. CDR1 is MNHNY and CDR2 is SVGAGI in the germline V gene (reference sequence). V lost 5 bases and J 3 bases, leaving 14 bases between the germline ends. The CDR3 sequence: CASSKGQLGYEQYF. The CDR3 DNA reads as TGTGCCAGCAGTAAGGGACAATTGGGCTACGAGCAGTACTTC.

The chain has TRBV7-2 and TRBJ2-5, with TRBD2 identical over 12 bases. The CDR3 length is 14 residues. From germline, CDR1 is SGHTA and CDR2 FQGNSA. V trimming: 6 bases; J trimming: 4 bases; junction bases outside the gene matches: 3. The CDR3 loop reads CASRTSGSRETQYF. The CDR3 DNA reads TGTGCCAGCAGGACTAGCGGGAGTAGAGAGACCCAGTACTTC. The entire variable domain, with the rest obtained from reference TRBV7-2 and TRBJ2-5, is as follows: GAGVSQSPSNKVTEKGKDVELRCDPISGHTALYWYRQSLGQGLEFLIYFQGNSAPDKSGLPSDRFSAERTGGSVSTLTIQRTQQEDSAVYLCASRTSGSRETQYFGPGTRLLVL.